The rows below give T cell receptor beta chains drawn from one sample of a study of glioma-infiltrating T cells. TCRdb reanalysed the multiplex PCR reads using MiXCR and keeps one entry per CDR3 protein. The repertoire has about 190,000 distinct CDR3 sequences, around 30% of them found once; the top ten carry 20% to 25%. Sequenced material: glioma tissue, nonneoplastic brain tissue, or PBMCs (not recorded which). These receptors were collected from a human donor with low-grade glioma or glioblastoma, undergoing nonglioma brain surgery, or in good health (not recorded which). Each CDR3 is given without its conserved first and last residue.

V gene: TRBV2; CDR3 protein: ASSEANSGGSYNSPLH
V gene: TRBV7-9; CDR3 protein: ASGVTDTQY
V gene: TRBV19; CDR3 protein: ASMCETDMGQPVAGVEEQY
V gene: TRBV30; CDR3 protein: AWSTGLDNEQF
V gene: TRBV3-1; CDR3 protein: ASSQDYSQETQY
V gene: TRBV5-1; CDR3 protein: ASGPGQTYEQF
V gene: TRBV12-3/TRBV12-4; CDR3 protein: ASKNGNQPQH
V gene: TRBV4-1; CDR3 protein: ASSRGGVAGHNEKF
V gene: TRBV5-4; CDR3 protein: ASSLKPGANVLT
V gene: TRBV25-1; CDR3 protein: ASRVNQETQY
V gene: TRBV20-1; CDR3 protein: SARDGEGLAGNEQF
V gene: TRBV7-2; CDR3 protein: ASSLARRSGNTIY
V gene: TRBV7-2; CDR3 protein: ASSSQTGRAEKLF
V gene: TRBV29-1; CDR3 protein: SVAGLAGSEQF
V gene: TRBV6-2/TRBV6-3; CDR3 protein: ASSPAGGYSYNEQF
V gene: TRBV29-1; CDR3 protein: SVGDTSTDTQY
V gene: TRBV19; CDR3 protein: ASNTRLGTYEQY
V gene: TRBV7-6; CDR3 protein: ASSLQAYYEQY
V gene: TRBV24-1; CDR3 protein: ATSDPGREGSYEQY
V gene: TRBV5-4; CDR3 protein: ASSPGQGSYKQY
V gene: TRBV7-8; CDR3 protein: ASSLNSVRTSSYEQY
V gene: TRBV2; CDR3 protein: ASCRDRGGGYT
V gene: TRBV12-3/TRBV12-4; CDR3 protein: ASMKGAGSGEQF
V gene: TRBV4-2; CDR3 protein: ASSQAPRVDTQY
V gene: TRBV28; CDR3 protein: ASSIPTPNEQF
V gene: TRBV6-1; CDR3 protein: ASGGLAVTYNEQF
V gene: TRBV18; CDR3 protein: ASSPVQSDTAYEQY
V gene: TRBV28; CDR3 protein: ASSRGGTLSVLT
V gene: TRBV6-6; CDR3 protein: ASSYGGSGGYNEQF
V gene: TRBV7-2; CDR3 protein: ASSFLLTYEQY
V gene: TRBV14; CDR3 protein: ASSQEIGGVEQF
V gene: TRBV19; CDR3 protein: ASSTTGSNYGYT
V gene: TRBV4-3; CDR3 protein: ASSQERHEQF
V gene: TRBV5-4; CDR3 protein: ASSWDRGDYGYT
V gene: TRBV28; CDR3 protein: ASIPSHREYSNQPQH
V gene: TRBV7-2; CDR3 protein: ASSGPSNTEAF
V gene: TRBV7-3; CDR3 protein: ASSLTSSGRGNIQY
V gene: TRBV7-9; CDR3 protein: ASSSQAQGAPGANVLT
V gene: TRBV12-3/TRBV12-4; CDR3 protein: ASSPRLDGYT
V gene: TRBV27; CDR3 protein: ASSKSLLREKLF
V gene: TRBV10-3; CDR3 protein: AIRKDNFYGYT
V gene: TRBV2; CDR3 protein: ASSSLPNNEQF